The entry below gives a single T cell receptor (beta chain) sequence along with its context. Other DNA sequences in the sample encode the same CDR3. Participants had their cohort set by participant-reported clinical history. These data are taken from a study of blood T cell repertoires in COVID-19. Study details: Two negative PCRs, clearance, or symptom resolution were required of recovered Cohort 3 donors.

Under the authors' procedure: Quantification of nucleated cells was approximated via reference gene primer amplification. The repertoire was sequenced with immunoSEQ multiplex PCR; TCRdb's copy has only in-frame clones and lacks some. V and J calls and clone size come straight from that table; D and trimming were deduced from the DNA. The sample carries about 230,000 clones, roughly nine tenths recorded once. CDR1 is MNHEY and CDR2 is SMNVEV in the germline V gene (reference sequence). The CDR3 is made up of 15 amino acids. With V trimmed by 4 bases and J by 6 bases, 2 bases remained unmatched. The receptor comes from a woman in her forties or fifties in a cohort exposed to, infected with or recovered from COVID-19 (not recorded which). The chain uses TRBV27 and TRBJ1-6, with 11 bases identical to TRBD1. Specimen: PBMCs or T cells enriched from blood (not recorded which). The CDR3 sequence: CASSSGTGGNSPLHF. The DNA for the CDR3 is TGTGCCAGCAGTTCCGGGACAGGGGGTAATTCACCCCTCCACTTT.